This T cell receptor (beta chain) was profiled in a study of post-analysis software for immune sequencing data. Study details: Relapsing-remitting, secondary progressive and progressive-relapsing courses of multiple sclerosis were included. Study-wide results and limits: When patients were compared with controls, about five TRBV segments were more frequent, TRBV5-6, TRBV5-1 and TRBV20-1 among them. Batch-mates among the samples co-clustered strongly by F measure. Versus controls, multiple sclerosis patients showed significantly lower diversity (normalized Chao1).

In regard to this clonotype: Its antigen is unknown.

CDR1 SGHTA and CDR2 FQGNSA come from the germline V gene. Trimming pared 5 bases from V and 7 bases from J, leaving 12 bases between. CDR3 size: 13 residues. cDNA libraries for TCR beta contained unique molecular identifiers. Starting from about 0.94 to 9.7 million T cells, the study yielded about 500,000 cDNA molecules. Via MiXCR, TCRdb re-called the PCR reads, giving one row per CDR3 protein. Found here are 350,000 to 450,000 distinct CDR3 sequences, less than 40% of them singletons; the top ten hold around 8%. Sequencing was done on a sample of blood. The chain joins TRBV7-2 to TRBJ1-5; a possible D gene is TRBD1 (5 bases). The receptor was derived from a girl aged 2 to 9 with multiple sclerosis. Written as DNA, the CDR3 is TGTGCCAGCAGCCTCCGGGACGTACAGCCCCAGCATTTT. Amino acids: CASSLRDVQPQHF.